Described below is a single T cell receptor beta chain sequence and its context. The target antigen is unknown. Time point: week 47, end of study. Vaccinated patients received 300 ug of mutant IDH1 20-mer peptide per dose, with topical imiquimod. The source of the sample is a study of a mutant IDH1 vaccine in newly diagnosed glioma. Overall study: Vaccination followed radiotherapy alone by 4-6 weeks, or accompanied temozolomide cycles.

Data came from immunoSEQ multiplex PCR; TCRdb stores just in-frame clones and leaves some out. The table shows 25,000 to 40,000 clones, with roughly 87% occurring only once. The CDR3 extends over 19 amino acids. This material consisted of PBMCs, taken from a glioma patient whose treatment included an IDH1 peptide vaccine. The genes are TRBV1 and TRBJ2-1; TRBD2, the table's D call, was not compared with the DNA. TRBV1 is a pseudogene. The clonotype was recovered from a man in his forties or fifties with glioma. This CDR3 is CTSSQDPCPSGSPYNEQFF. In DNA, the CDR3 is TGCACCAGCAGCCAAGACCCTTGTCCTAGCGGGAGTCCCTACAATGAGCAGTTCTTC.